The 23 T cell receptor beta chains presented below share a single source sample, sequenced in a study of CD8+CD57+ T cells in acquired aplastic anemia. Genomic DNA, serving as template, underwent TCR beta VDJ and CDR3 profiling. TCRdb re-called the reads through MiXCR, storing one row per CDR3 protein. The sample includes roughly 180,000 distinct CDR3 sequences, 48% seen only once; the top ten take 10% to 15%. By flow cytometry, patients selected for sequencing had shown an expansion of CD8+CD57+ cells. What was sequenced was sorted CD4+, CD8+, or CD8+CD57+ T cells (not recorded which) from PBMCs. Receptors were obtained from a human donor with aplastic anemia.

This clonotype was seen only a few times. V is TRBV2 and J is TRBJ2-7; D gene ambiguous. Germline lookup yields CDR1 SNHLY and CDR2 FYNNEI. The CDR3 sequence is 12 residues long. V lost 5 bases and J 9 bases, leaving 14 bases between the germline ends. The CDR3 loop reads CASSSDGNLQYF. CDR3 nucleotide sequence: TGTGCCAGCAGTTCGGACGGTAATTTGCAGTACTTC.

In its sample, this clonotype was seen many times. The J gene is TRBJ1-1, the V gene TRBV5-1, with 8 nucleotides matching TRBD1. Looked up from germline, CDR1 is SGHRS and CDR2 is YFSETQ. The CDR3 length is 18 residues. J lost 11 bases, V lost 0 bases, and 21 bases had no gene match. CDR3 region: CASSLAGTGQGNGFVAFF. CDR3 nucleotides: TGCGCCAGCAGCTTGGCCGGGACCGGACAGGGCAACGGTTTTGTGGCTTTCTTT.

The chain recombines TRBV12-3 or TRBV12-4 with TRBJ2-5, with 10 bases identical to TRBD1. The CDR3 is made up of 15 amino acids. Losses at the gene ends were 3 bases for V and 3 bases for J; bases not matched to a gene: 4. The CDR3 DNA follows: TGTGCCAGCAGTTTTATGACAGGGGGCGAAGAGACCCAGTACTTC. Translation: CASSFMTGGEETQYF.

This clonotype was picked up many times. The CDR3 here is CASSLGTGNTEAFF. In DNA, the CDR3 is TGTGCCAGCAGCTTGGGGACAGGGAACACTGAAGCTTTCTTT. The chain uses TRBV5-5 and TRBJ1-1, with 7 bases lining up with TRBD1. This CDR3 has 14 amino acids. After removal of 0 bases from V and 1 base from J, the junction contained 0 bases not matched to a gene. Germline V gene sequence: CDR1 SGHKS, CDR2 YYEKEE (reference sequence).

This clonotype was observed a handful of times. The rearrangement joins TRBV5-4 to TRBJ2-1, with 7 bases lining up with TRBD2. V lost 0 bases to trimming and J lost 8 bases; unmatched junction nucleotides: 8. Germline V lookup: CDR1 SGHNT, CDR2 YYREEE (reference sequence). This CDR3 is built from 15 residues. The chain's CDR3 is CASSLVQRGRDEQFF. DNA for the CDR3: TGTGCCAGCAGCTTGGTCCAGCGGGGTAGGGATGAGCAGTTCTTC.

This clonotype was picked up a small number of times. The DNA of the CDR3 is TGTGCCATCAGTGAGTCTGGACAGGGGGCGAATCCTGAAGCTTTCTTT. Its protein is CAISESGQGANPEAFF. The rearrangement uses TRBV10-3 and TRBJ1-1; 11 bases are a match to TRBD1. The germline gives CDR1 ENHRY, CDR2 SYGVKD. There are 16 residues in the CDR3. V was clipped by 0 bases and J by 6 bases; unmatched bases: 6.

This chain uses TRBV29-1 with TRBJ1-3; D perhaps matches TRBD1 (6 bases). Trimming cost V 7 bases and J 1 base, with 8 bases left between them. The CDR3 totals 12 residues. Per germline, CDR1 SQVTM and CDR2 ANQGSEA. The CDR3 sequence: CSEGTSGNTIYF. The CDR3 nucleotides are TGCAGCGAGGGGACATCTGGAAACACCATATATTTT.

This clonotype was seen at least ten times. J is TRBJ2-1 and V is TRBV19, with 8 bases fitting TRBD2. The germline gives CDR1 LNHDA, CDR2 SQIVND (reference sequence). V was clipped by 5 bases and J by 10 bases; unmatched bases: 7. There are 13 residues in the CDR3. The CDR3: CASSERGFKEQFF. The CDR3 region has the DNA TGTGCCAGTAGTGAGCGGGGGTTTAAGGAGCAGTTCTTC.

This clonotype was detected many times. The chain couples TRBV5-1 to TRBJ2-3, with TRBD1 as a possible D gene (5 bases). The CDR3 is made up of 15 amino acids. CDR1 SGHRS and CDR2 YFSETQ come from the germline V gene. V shed 0 bases and J shed 4 bases, with 12 bases lying between them. CDR3 DNA sequence: TGCGCCAGCAGCTTGGGGGGCAGGCAGGCAGATACGCAGTATTTT. It codes for CASSLGGRQADTQYF.

This clonotype showed up many times. The J gene is TRBJ2-3, the V gene TRBV3-1; 8 bases fit TRBD2. The CDR3 length is 18 residues. Germline CDR1 LGHDT, CDR2 YNNKEL (reference sequence). V was clipped by 4 bases and J by 9 bases; unmatched bases: 21. In DNA, the CDR3 is TGTGCCAGCAGCCCGGGGGGGGCGGGGGGCCTCGGGCTAGGCACGCAGTATTTT. The encoded protein is CASSPGGAGGLGLGTQYF.

The sample holds one count of this clonotype. The V and J genes are TRBV9 and TRBJ1-1; D not certain. This CDR3 region has 14 residues. The ends were cut back, 0 bases at V and 4 bases at J, with 10 bases in the middle. The germline V gene encodes CDR1 SGDLS and CDR2 YYNGEE. CDR3 in amino acids: CASSVEARITEAFF. CDR3 nucleotides: TGTGCCAGCAGCGTAGAGGCCAGAATCACTGAAGCTTTCTTT.

This clonotype was detected a few times. The V gene is TRBV20-1, the J gene TRBJ1-2; D might be TRBD1 (6 bases). This CDR3 is 13 amino acids long. The germline V and J ends were trimmed by 0 bases and 5 bases, with 10 bases remaining between them. The germline V gene has CDR1 DFQATT and CDR2 SNEGSKA (reference sequence). CDR3 sequence (DNA): TGCAGTGCTAGAGATGGACAGCCATATGGCTACACCTTC. Translated: CSARDGQPYGYTF.

About this clonotype: A much larger clone is a single base away; this may be a read error. The V call is TRBV7-2, the J call TRBJ2-3; D call uncertain. Germline loops: CDR1 SGHTA, CDR2 FQGNSA. V shed 6 bases and J shed 4 bases, with 8 bases lying between them. The CDR3 extends over 12 amino acids. CDR3 protein: CASRLYSDTQYF. The DNA for the CDR3 is TGTGCCAGCAGGCTTTATTCAGATACGCAGTATTTT. Based on the CDR3 plus reference TRBV7-2 and TRBJ2-3, the full variable domain is GAGVSQSPSNKVTEKGKDVELRCDPISGHTALYWYRQSLGQGLEFLIYFQGNSAPDKSGLPSDRFSAERTGGSVSTLTIQRTQQEDSAVYLCASRLYSDTQYFGPGTRLTVL.

This clonotype was seen many times. V and J are TRBV20-1 and TRBJ1-1, with 12 bases matching TRBD1. Unmatched junction bases numbered 3, after V lost 3 bases and J lost 4 bases. Germline assignment: CDR1 DFQATT and CDR2 SNEGSKA (reference sequence). The CDR3 is 14 amino acids. This CDR3 reads CSARGQGAATEAFF. CDR3 sequence (DNA): TGCAGTGCTAGGGGACAGGGGGCTGCCACTGAAGCTTTCTTT.

CDR3 nucleotide sequence: TGTGCCAGCAGCTTAGGGCAGTATGAGCAGTTCTTC. It yields the protein CASSLGQYEQFF. J is TRBJ2-1 and V is TRBV7-8; D is ambiguous. The CDR3 spans 12 residues. Germline CDR1 reads SGHVS; CDR2 reads FQNEAQ. Trimming took off 1 base at V and 8 bases at J, with 6 bases between the two ends. Looking up the rest from reference TRBV7-8 and TRBJ2-1 gives the full variable domain: GAGVSQSPRYKVAKRGQDVALRCDPISGHVSLFWYQQALGQGPEFLTYFQNEAQLDKSGLPSDRFFAERPEGSVSTLKIQRTQQEDSAVYLCASSLGQYEQFFGPGTRLTVL.

This clonotype was observed a few times. This chain joins TRBV19 and TRBJ2-5; weak D call: TRBD1 (5 bases). The germline V gene encodes CDR1 LNHDA and CDR2 SQIVND (reference sequence). This CDR3 has 13 amino acids. V was pared by 6 bases and J by 0 bases, with 8 bases between. Written as DNA, the CDR3 is TGTGCCAGTAGCGACAGCTACCAAGAGACCCAGTACTTC. Its translation: CASSDSYQETQYF.

V gene TRBV7-2 combines with J gene TRBJ2-5, with 7 bases aligning to TRBD2. CDR1 is SGHTA, CDR2 FQGNSA, per germline. This CDR3 has 14 residues. V dropped 1 base and J dropped 5; count of bases not matched to a gene: 4. The CDR3: CASSLGGGTETQYF. CDR3 nucleotides: TGTGCCAGCAGCTTAGGCGGGGGTACGGAGACCCAGTACTTC. The variable domain in full, completed from reference TRBV7-2 and TRBJ2-5, reads GAGVSQSPSNKVTEKGKDVELRCDPISGHTALYWYRQSLGQGLEFLIYFQGNSAPDKSGLPSDRFSAERTGGSVSTLTIQRTQQEDSAVYLCASSLGGGTETQYFGPGTRLLVL.

This clonotype occurred many times. This chain uses TRBV7-9 with TRBJ2-5; possibly TRBD2 for D (5 bases). This CDR3 has 15 amino acids. V lost 3 bases to trimming and J lost 5 bases, with 16 bases between them. The V gene's germline CDR1 is SEHNR and CDR2 FQNEAQ (reference sequence). This CDR3 is CASSFSRGPPETQYF. The CDR3 DNA is TGTGCCAGCAGCTTTTCCCGAGGGCCGCCGGAGACCCAGTACTTC.

This clonotype was seen only once. The chain recombines TRBV19 with TRBJ2-7, with 7 bases matching TRBD1. Germline V gives CDR1 LNHDA, CDR2 SQIVND (reference sequence). The junction had 10 bases not matched to a gene; V was cut back by 5 bases and J by 3 bases. This CDR3 comprises 15 residues. CDR3 DNA sequence: TGTGCCAGTAGTCCACGGAGGTGGGACAGCTACGAGCAGTACTTC. Its translation is CASSPRRWDSYEQYF.

As regards this clonotype: One end of the junction is discordant with germline, which a read error may explain. The chain links TRBV7-6 to TRBJ1-1; D is unresolved. The CDR3 consists of 14 residues. Germline-derived CDR1 and CDR2 are SGHVS and FNYEAQ. CDR3 DNA sequence: TGTGCCAGCAGCCAGGCACTACGGAACACTGGAGCTTTCTTT. Amino acids: CASSQALRNTGAFF.

This clonotype was recorded many times. Being one base from a much bigger clone, this may be a read error. This chain connects TRBV10-2 to TRBJ2-1; no clear D. The CDR3 contains 12 residues. Germline-derived CDR1 and CDR2 are WSHSY and SAAADI. V lost 6 bases and J 13 bases, leaving 16 bases between the germline ends. CDR3 bases: TGCGCCAGCAGAGGTCCTGATGTCCCACAGTTCTTC. It is translated as CASRGPDVPQFF.

In the case of this clonotype: In this CDR3 the conserved last residue, phenylalanine or tryptophan, is missing, so a read error is likely. The chain has TRBV10-3 and TRBJ1-1, with TRBD1 matching 7 bases. CDR1 is ENHRY and CDR2 is SYGVKD in the germline V gene. With V trimmed by 0 bases and J by 11 bases, 12 bases remained unmatched. The CDR3 loop spans 15 amino acids. CDR3 amino acids: CAISESMGTGVRAFV. CDR3 bases: TGTGCCATCAGTGAGTCGATGGGTACAGGGGTTCGTGCTTTCGTT.

There are many counts of this clonotype. The chain has TRBV7-9 and TRBJ1-1; D possibly corresponds to TRBD1 (5 bases). The CDR3 contains 14 residues. Germline lookup yields CDR1 SEHNR and CDR2 FQNEAQ (reference sequence). V lost 2 bases, J lost 4 bases, and 11 bases lay in between. This chain's CDR3 is CASSLQGTGTEAFF. The CDR3 DNA reads as TGTGCCAGCAGCTTACAGGGAACGGGCACTGAAGCTTTCTTT.